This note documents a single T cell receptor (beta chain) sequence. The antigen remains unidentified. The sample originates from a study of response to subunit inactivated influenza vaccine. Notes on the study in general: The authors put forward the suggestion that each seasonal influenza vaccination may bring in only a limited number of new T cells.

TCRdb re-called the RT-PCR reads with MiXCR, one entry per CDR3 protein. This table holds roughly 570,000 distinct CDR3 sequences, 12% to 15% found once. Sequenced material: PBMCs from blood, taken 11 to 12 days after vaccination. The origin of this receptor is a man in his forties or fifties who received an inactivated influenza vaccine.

The chain's CDR3 is CATSMGSNQPQHF. CDR3 sequence (DNA): TGTGCCACCAGCATGGGCAGCAATCAGCCCCAGCATTTT. The V gene is TRBV15, the J gene TRBJ1-5; no clear D gene. The V gene lost 4 bases and the J gene lost 1 base, with 5 bases spanning the gap. CDR1 is LNHNV and CDR2 is YYDKDF in the germline V gene (reference sequence). The CDR3 runs 13 residues. The full variable domain, its missing parts supplied by reference TRBV15 and TRBJ1-5, is DAMVIQNPRYQVTQFGKPVTLSCSQTLNHNVMYWYQQKSSQAPKLLFHYYDKDFNNEADTPDNFQSRRPNTSFCFLDIRSPGLGDTAMYLCATSMGSNQPQHFGDGTRLSIL.